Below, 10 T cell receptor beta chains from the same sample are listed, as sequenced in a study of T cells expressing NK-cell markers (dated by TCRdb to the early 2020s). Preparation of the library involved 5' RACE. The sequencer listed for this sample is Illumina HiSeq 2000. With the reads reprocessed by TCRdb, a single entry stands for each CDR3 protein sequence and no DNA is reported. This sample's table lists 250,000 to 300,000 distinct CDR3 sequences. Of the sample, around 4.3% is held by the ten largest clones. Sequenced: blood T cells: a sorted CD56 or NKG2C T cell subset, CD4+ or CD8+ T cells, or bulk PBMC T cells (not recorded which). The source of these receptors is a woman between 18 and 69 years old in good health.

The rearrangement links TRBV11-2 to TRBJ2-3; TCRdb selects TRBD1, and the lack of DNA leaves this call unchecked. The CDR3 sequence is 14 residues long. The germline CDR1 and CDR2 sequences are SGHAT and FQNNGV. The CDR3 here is CASSTGLATDTQYF.

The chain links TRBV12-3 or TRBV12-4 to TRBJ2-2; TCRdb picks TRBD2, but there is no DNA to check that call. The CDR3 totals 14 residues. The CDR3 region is CATARIKRGGELFF.

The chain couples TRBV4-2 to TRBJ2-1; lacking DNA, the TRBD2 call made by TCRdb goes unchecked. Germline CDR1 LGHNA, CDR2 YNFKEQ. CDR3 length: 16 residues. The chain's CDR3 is CASSQETSGSYNEQFF.

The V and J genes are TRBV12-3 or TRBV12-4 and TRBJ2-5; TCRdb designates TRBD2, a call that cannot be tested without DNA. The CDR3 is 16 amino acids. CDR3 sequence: CASTWTSGSRQETQYF.

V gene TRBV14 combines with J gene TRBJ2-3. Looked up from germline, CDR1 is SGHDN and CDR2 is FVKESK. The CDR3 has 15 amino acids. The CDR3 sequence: CASSQQPLPGDTQYF.

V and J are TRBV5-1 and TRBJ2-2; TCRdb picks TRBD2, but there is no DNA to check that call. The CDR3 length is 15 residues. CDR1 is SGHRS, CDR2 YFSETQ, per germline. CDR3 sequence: CASSLRRGSAGELFF.

The CDR3 region is CSAPAARGNEKLFF. The chain links TRBV20-1 to TRBJ1-4; with no DNA, the TCRdb D assignment of TRBD1 cannot be verified. This CDR3 comprises 14 residues. Germline loops: CDR1 DFQATT, CDR2 SNEGSKA (reference sequence).

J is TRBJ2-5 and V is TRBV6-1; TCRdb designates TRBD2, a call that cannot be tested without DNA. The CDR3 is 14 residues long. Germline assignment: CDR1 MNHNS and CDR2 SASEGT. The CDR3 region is CASSGQAGKETQYF.

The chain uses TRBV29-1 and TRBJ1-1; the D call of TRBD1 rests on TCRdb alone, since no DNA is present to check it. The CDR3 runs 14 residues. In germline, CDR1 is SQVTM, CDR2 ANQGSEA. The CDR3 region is CSVTDRSVGGEAFF.

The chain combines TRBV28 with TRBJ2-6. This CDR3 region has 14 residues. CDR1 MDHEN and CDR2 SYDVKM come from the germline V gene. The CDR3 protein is CASSRESGANVLTF.